The rows below give T cell receptor beta chains drawn from one sample of a study of OX40 agonist ivuxolimab in advanced cancers. Libraries were prepared by immunoSEQ multiplex PCR; TCRdb keeps only in-frame clonotypes and omits some of them. Counted here are 75,000 to 80,000 clones, around 82% occurring once; the ten biggest clones make up about 0.8%. The sequenced sample was CD4+ or CD8+ T cells sorted from blood, obtained in a trial of the OX40 agonist ivuxolimab. The receptors were gathered from an adult with an advanced solid tumor such as melanoma, head and neck, liver or kidney cancer. Each CDR3 is given with its conserved first and last residue. The order of the fields is V gene, D gene, J gene, clone size, CDR3 DNA, CDR3 protein. A D gene is named only where the DNA matches it firmly. Rows give clone size only sometimes, using once, few, many, or a class for an expanded clone.

TRBV6-6,TRBD1,TRBJ2-2,NA,TGTGCCAGCAGTCGGGACAGTTGGAACACCGGGGAGCTGTTTTTT,CASSRDSWNTGELFF
TRBV6-1,NA,TRBJ2-1,NA,TGTGCCAGCAGTGAAGCGCTACGGGACAATGAGCAGTTCTTC,CASSEALRDNEQFF
TRBV30,TRBD1,TRBJ1-5,NA,TGTGCCTGGGCACAGGGGGCAGGGCAGCCCCAGCATTTT,CAWAQGAGQPQHF
TRBV9,NA,TRBJ2-1,once,TGTGCCAGCAGCCCCCGGGGCGATAGCGGAAGACACAATGAGCAGTTCTTC,CASSPRGDSGRHNEQFF
TRBV10-1,TRBD1,TRBJ2-1,once,TGCGCCAGCAGCGCCGGGACAGGGGGCAATGAGCAGTTCTTC,CASSAGTGGNEQFF
TRBV29-1,TRBD1,TRBJ2-7,NA,TGCAGCGTTGAATTACAGGGGTTGTGGTCCGAGCAGTACTTC,CSVELQGLWSEQYF
TRBV30,NA,TRBJ1-5,NA,TGTGCCTGGAGTGATGGGGCTTGGAGCAATCAGCCCCAGCATTTT,CAWSDGAWSNQPQHF
TRBV11-3,NA,TRBJ2-7,few,TGTGCCAGCACCTCGAGGGGTACCTACGAGCAGTACTTC,CASTSRGTYEQYF
TRBV28,NA,TRBJ2-7,NA,TGTGCCAGCAGTCCCGACTACTACGAGCAGTACTTC,CASSPDYYEQYF
TRBV10-3,NA,TRBJ1-1,NA,TGTGCCATCAGTGAAACCCAATGGGCTCAAGCTTTCTTT,CAISETQWAQAFF
TRBV7-9,TRBD2,TRBJ2-1,NA,TGTGCCAGCAGTCCCTTTGGGAGGGGATCCTACAATGAGCAGTTCTTC,CASSPFGRGSYNEQFF
TRBV11-3,NA,TRBJ1-3,NA,TGTGCCAGCAGCTTGGGCAGGGCCGACTCTGGAAACACCATATATTTT,CASSLGRADSGNTIYF
TRBV11-2,TRBD1,TRBJ1-1,NA,TGTGCCAGCAGCTCCCACAGGGGGAATCTTAAGGAAAACACTGAAGCTTTCTTT,CASSSHRGNLKENTEAFF